These 20 T cell receptor beta chains originate from one sample sequenced in a study of T-cell reconstitution after alpha-beta-depleted transplantation in children. Preparing the TCRbeta library involved the use of unique molecular identifiers. Using its own MiXCR run on the PCR reads, TCRdb lists one record per CDR3 protein. The table has hundreds of thousands of distinct CDR3 sequences, approximately 13% seen once; the top ten hold around 2.2%. The material sequenced was PBMCs, mostly from graft donor cells, taken 360 days after TCRalphabeta/CD19-depleted stem cell transplant. The receptors were sampled from a male patient between 5 and 17 years old who had a stem cell transplant for acute myeloid leukemia, so the T cells may come from the graft donor.

This clonotype has more than one count but fewer than ten. The chain carries TRBV20-1 and TRBJ2-2; 7 nucleotides match TRBD2. Germline CDR1 reads DFQATT; CDR2 reads SNEGSKA (reference sequence). The ends lost 1 base at V and 1 base at J; junction bases unmatched: 6. This CDR3 comprises 16 residues. This chain's CDR3 is CSARAGLAVNTGELFF. The CDR3 DNA follows: TGCAGTGCTAGAGCAGGGCTAGCGGTGAACACCGGGGAGCTGTTTTTT.

This chain joins TRBV3-1 and TRBJ2-7, with D unclear. Germline V gene data show CDR1 as LGHDT and CDR2 as YNNKEL (reference sequence). V lost 1 base and J lost 0, with 10 bases in between. The CDR3 spans 15 residues. CDR3 residues: CASSQVGYPSYEQYF. The CDR3 DNA reads as TGTGCCAGCAGCCAAGTGGGCTACCCCTCCTACGAGCAGTACTTC.

The chain is built from TRBV6-2 or TRBV6-3 and TRBJ2-1; 10 nucleotides agree with TRBD2. Per germline, CDR1 MNHEY and CDR2 SVGEGT. There are 19 residues in the CDR3. V shed 0 bases, J shed 0 bases, and the junction held 8 bases outside the gene matches. Written as DNA, the CDR3 is TGTGCCAGCAGTTACTCGTTTCTAGCGGGAGAACCCTCCTACAATGAGCAGTTCTTC. Its translation is CASSYSFLAGEPSYNEQFF.

The sample holds many counts of this clonotype. The rearrangement joins TRBV29-1 to TRBJ2-7; 8 bases agree with TRBD1. CDR1 is SQVTM, CDR2 ANQGSEA, per germline. The CDR3 is 12 amino acids. V gave up 6 bases and J gave up 3 bases; unmatched junction bases: 4. The CDR3 DNA is TGCAGCGTGGGACAGGTTATCTACGAGCAGTACTTC. Translation gives CSVGQVIYEQYF.

The rearrangement joins TRBV20-1 to TRBJ2-7; 11 bases match TRBD2. The trim removed 1 base at V and 7 bases at J, leaving 6 bases unmatched. From germline, CDR1 is DFQATT and CDR2 SNEGSKA (reference sequence). This CDR3 is 14 amino acids long. The CDR3 here is CSARAPSGRWEQYF. CDR3 bases: TGCAGTGCTAGAGCCCCTAGCGGGAGGTGGGAGCAGTACTTC.

This clonotype has just a few counts. This rearrangement joins TRBV10-3 to TRBJ1-5; TRBD1 matches 7 bases. This CDR3 comprises 14 residues. The ends lost 2 bases at V and 8 bases at J; junction bases unmatched: 6. The germline CDR1 and CDR2 sequences are ENHRY and SYGVKD. The DNA of the CDR3 is TGTGCCATCAGTGAGGACAGGGTCAGGGAGCCCCAGCATTTT. It yields the protein CAISEDRVREPQHF.

This clonotype was recorded a few times. This rearrangement joins TRBV30 to TRBJ2-7; 7 nucleotides line up with TRBD1. Germline V gene data show CDR1 as GTSNPN and CDR2 as SVGIG (reference sequence). V dropped 0 bases and J dropped 6; count of bases not matched to a gene: 5. The CDR3 consists of 13 residues. CDR3: CAWSVGTGVEQYF. The CDR3 region has the DNA TGTGCCTGGAGTGTGGGTACAGGGGTCGAGCAGTACTTC.

This clonotype was detected only a few times. The gene calls are TRBV7-2 and TRBJ2-1; no reliable D call. Germline values: CDR1 SGHTA, CDR2 FQGNSA. V lost 5 bases and J lost 4, with 21 bases in between. The CDR3 sequence is 17 residues long. CDR3 bases: TGTGCCAGCAGCCCCCCCGAGGCAGCGAACCTTTACAATGAGCAGTTCTTC. This encodes CASSPPEAANLYNEQFF.

The rearrangement uses TRBV28 and TRBJ2-3, with a tentative D call TRBD2 (6 bases). This CDR3 has 11 amino acids. V was shortened by 8 bases and J by 8 bases, with 11 bases between the two germline ends. Per the germline V gene, CDR1 is MDHEN and CDR2 is SYDVKM. The CDR3 region is CASRGLGTQYF. The CDR3 region has the DNA TGTGCCAGCCGGGGGTTAGGTACGCAGTATTTT.

This CDR3 reads CASSPPRVGSGKVSEQYF. CDR3 bases: TGTGCCAGCAGTCCTCCGCGCGTTGGTAGCGGGAAAGTGAGCGAGCAGTACTTC. The V and J genes are TRBV6-2 or TRBV6-3 and TRBJ2-7, with 8 bases lining up with TRBD2. The CDR3 has 18 amino acids. V shed 5 bases and J 6 bases; nucleotides not matched to a gene: 21. Germline V gives CDR1 MNHEY, CDR2 SVGEGT.

J is TRBJ2-1 and V is TRBV11-1, with 9 bases aligning to TRBD2. Looked up from germline, CDR1 is SGHAT and CDR2 is FQDESV (reference sequence). This CDR3 region has 18 residues. Trimming at V came to 1 base and at J to 4 bases, leaving 11 bases not matched to a gene. CDR3 residues: CASSLGPSAGGLYNEQFF. The DNA for the CDR3 is TGTGCCAGCAGCTTAGGGCCGTCGGCGGGAGGGCTATACAATGAGCAGTTCTTC.

The rearrangement links TRBV28 to TRBJ2-1; 7 bases are shared with TRBD1. This CDR3 region has 16 residues. CDR1 is MDHEN, CDR2 SYDVKM, per germline. The trim removed 6 bases at V and 0 bases at J, leaving 8 bases unmatched. The chain's CDR3 is CASREQGPSSYNEQFF. Written as DNA, the CDR3 is TGTGCCAGCAGAGAACAGGGGCCCAGCTCCTACAATGAGCAGTTCTTC. The full variable domain, with the rest looked up from reference TRBV28 and TRBJ2-1, is DVKVTQSSRYLVKRTGEKVFLECVQDMDHENMFWYRQDPGLGLRLIYFSYDVKMKEKGDIPEGYSVSREKKERFSLILESASTNQTSMYLCASREQGPSSYNEQFFGPGTRLTVL.

The table lists this clonotype with a few counts. The gene calls are TRBV18 and TRBJ1-1; D possibly corresponds to TRBD1 (6 bases). In germline, CDR1 is KGHSH, CDR2 LQKENI. This CDR3 region has 15 residues. The germline V and J ends were trimmed by 5 bases and 1 base, with 14 bases remaining between them. CDR3 DNA sequence: TGTGCCAGCTCAATACCGGGACATAAGAACACTGAAGCTTTCTTT. Protein product: CASSIPGHKNTEAFF.

The rearrangement joins TRBV5-1 to TRBJ2-7, with 9 bases aligning to TRBD2. This CDR3 is 14 amino acids long. The V gene's germline CDR1 is SGHRS and CDR2 YFSETQ. J was trimmed by 6 bases and V by 0 bases; bases with no gene match: 4. DNA of the CDR3: TGCGCCAGCAGCTTGGCCGTGACTAGCGGCGAGCAGTACTTC. This translates into CASSLAVTSGEQYF.

The chain combines TRBV7-9 with TRBJ2-5; 8 bases map to TRBD1. The J segment lost 7 bases and the V segment lost 7 bases, leaving 11 bases of the junction unmatched. Germline V lookup: CDR1 SEHNR, CDR2 FQNEAQ (reference sequence). CDR3 size: 14 residues. The CDR3 nucleotides are TGTGCCAGCACACAAGGGGAAGGGACAGGGACCCAGTACTTC. Translating it yields CASTQGEGTGTQYF.

The rearrangement joins TRBV29-1 to TRBJ2-7, with TRBD1 matching 8 bases. Per the germline V gene, CDR1 is SQVTM and CDR2 is ANQGSEA. The CDR3 loop spans 13 amino acids. Trimming cost V 8 bases and J 3 bases; bases outside gene matches: 9. Here the CDR3 reads CSHSRGRGYEQYF. The CDR3 bases are TGCAGCCACTCCAGGGGGCGCGGCTACGAGCAGTACTTC.

This clonotype showed up many times. This sequence joins TRBV7-2 and TRBJ1-3; D may be TRBD1 (5 bases). This CDR3 contains 15 residues. From germline, CDR1 is SGHTA and CDR2 FQGNSA. The V gene lost 2 bases and the J gene lost 3 bases, with 11 bases spanning the gap. In DNA, the CDR3 is TGTGCCAGCAGCTTAAGGGGAGTGGTTGGAAACACCATATATTTT. As protein: CASSLRGVVGNTIYF.

The rearrangement links TRBV6-2 or TRBV6-3 to TRBJ2-7; D perhaps matches TRBD2 (6 bases). V was pared by 4 bases and J by 2 bases, with 18 bases between. The CDR3 is made up of 16 amino acids. Per the germline V gene, CDR1 is MNHEY and CDR2 is SVGEGT. The CDR3 DNA follows: TGTGCCAGCAGTTCCCGGGAGACTTCGGAAGCCTACGAGCAGTACTTC. Translation: CASSSRETSEAYEQYF.

This clonotype occurred a few times. The chain links TRBV4-3 to TRBJ2-1; 10 nucleotides agree with TRBD2. Trimming at V came to 0 bases and at J to 9 bases, leaving 8 bases not matched to a gene. The CDR3 runs 16 residues. Germline V gene lookup returns CDR1 LGHNA and CDR2 YSLEER. The CDR3 reads CASSQEKLAGRGEQFF. The CDR3 DNA reads as TGCGCCAGCAGCCAAGAAAAACTAGCGGGAAGGGGTGAGCAGTTCTTC.

The sample holds many counts of this clonotype. The chain recombines TRBV20-1 with TRBJ2-3, with TRBD2 identical over 10 bases. Germline assignment: CDR1 DFQATT and CDR2 SNEGSKA (reference sequence). This CDR3 contains 15 residues. The ends lost 0 bases at V and 5 bases at J; junction bases unmatched: 5. CDR3 amino acids: CSARDRVAGGDTQYF. The CDR3, as DNA: TGCAGTGCTAGAGATAGGGTAGCGGGAGGAGATACGCAGTATTTT.